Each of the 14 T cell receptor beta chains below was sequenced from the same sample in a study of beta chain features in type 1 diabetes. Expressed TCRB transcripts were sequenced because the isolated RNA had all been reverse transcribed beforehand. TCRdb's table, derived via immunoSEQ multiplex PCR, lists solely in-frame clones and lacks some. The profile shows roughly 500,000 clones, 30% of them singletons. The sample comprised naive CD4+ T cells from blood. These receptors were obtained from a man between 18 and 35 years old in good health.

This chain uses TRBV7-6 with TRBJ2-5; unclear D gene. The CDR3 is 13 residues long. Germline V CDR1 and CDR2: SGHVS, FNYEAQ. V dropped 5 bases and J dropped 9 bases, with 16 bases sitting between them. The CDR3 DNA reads TGTGCCAGCAGCCTCAGCGACTCGCCCTCCCAGTACTTC. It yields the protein CASSLSDSPSQYF.

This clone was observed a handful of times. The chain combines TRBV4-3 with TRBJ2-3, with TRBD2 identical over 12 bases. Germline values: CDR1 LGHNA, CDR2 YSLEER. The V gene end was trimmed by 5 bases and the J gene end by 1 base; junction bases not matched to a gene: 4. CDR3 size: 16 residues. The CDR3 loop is CASSESSGRGTDTQYF. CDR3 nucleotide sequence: TGCGCCAGCAGCGAGTCTAGCGGGAGGGGCACAGATACGCAGTATTTT.

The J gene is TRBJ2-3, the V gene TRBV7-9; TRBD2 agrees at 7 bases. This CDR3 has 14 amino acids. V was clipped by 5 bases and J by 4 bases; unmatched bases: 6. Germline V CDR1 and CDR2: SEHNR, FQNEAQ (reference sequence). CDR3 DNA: TGTGCCAGCAGCCCCGAGGGAGGGCCAGATACGCAGTATTTT. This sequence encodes CASSPEGGPDTQYF.

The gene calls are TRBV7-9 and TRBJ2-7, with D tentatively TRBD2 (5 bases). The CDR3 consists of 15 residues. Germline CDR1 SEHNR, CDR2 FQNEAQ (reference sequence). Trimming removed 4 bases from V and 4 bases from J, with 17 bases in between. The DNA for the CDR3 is TGTGCCAGCAGCTCTAGCCCGGGTGGGAAGTACGAGCAGTACTTC. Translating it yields CASSSSPGGKYEQYF.

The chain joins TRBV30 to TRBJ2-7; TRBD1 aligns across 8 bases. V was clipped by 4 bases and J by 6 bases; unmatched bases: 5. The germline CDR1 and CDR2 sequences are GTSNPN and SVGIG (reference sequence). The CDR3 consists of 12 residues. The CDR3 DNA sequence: TGTGCCTGGACCCCCGGACAGGGCGAGCAGTACTTC. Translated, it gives CAWTPGQGEQYF.

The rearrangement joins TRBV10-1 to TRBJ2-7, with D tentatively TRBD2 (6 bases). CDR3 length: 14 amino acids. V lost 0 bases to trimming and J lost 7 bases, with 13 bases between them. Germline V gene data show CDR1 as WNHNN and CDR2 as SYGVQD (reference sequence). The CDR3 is CASSESRDSREQYF. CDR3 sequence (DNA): TGCGCCAGCAGTGAGTCGAGGGACTCCAGAGAGCAGTACTTC.

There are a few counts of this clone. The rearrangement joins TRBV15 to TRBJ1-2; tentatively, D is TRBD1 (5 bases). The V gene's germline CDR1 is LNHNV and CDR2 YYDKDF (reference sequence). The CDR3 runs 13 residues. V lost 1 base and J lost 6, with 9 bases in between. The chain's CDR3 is CATSRGSGHGYTF. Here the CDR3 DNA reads TGTGCCACCAGCAGAGGATCAGGGCATGGCTACACCTTC.

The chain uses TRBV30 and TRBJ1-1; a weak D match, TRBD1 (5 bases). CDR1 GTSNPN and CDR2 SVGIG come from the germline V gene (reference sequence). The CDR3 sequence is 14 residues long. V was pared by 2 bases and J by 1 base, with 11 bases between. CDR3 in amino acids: CAWSQWTTNTEAFF. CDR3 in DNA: TGTGCCTGGAGTCAATGGACAACGAACACTGAAGCTTTCTTT. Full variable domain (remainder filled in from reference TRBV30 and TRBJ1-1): SQTIHQWPATLVQPVGSPLSLECTVEGTSNPNLYWYRQAAGRGLQLLFYSVGIGQISSEVPQNLSASRPQDRQFILSSKKLLLSDSGFYLCAWSQWTTNTEAFFGQGTRLTVV.

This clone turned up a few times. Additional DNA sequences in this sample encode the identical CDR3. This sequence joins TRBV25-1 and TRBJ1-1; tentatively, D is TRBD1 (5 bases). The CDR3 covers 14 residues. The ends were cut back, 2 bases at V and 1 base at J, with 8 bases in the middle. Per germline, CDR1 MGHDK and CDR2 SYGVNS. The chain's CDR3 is CASSERQRNTEAFF. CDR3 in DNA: TGTGCCAGCAGTGAAAGACAGAGGAACACTGAAGCTTTCTTT.

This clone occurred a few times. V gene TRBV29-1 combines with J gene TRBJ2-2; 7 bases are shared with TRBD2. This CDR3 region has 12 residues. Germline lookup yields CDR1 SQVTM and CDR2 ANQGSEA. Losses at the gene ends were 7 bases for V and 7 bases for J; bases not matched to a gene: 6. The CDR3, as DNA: TGCAGCGGCCAGAGCGGGGACGGGGAGCTGTTTTTT. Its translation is CSGQSGDGELFF.

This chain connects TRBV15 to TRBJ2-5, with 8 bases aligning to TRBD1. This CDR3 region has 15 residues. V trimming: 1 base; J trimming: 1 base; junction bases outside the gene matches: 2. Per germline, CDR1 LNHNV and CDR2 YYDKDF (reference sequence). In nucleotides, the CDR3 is TGTGCCACCAGCAGAGTGGGACAGGTCCAAGAGACCCAGTACTTC. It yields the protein CATSRVGQVQETQYF.

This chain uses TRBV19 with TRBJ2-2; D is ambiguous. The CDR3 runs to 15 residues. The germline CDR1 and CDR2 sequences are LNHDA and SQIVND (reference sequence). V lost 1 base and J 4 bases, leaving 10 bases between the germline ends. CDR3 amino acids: CASSIGGRSTGELFF. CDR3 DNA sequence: TGTGCCAGTAGTATAGGGGGTAGGAGCACCGGGGAGCTGTTTTTT. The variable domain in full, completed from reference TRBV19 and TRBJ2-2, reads DGGITQSPKYLFRKEGQNVTLSCEQNLNHDAMYWYRQDPGQGLRLIYYSQIVNDFQKGDIAEGYSVSREKKESFPLTVTSAQKNPTAFYLCASSIGGRSTGELFFGEGSRLTVL.

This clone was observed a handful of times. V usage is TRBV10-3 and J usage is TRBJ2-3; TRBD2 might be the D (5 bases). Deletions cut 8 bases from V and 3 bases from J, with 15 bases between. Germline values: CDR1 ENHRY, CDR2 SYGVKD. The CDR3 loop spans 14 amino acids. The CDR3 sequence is CAIEAGGLTDTQYF. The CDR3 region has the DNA TGTGCCATCGAGGCGGGTGGTTTGACAGATACGCAGTATTTT.

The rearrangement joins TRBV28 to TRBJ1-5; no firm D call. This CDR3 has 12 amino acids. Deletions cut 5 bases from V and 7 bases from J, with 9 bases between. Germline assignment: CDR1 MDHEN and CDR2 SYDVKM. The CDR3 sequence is CASSMADQPQHF. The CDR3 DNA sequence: TGTGCCAGCAGTATGGCGGACCAGCCCCAGCATTTT. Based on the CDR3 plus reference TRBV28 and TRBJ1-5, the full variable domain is DVKVTQSSRYLVKRTGEKVFLECVQDMDHENMFWYRQDPGLGLRLIYFSYDVKMKEKGDIPEGYSVSREKKERFSLILESASTNQTSMYLCASSMADQPQHFGDGTRLSIL.